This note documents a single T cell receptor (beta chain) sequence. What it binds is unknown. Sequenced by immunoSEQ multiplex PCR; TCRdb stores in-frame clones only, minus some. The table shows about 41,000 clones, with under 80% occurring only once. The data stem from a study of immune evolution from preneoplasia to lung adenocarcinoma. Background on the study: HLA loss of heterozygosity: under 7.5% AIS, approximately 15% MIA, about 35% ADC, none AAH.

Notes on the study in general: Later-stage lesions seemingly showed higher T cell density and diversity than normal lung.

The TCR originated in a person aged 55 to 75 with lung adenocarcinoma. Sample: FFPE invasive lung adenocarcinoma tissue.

The CDR3 sequence: CASRTGGSSYNEQFF. DNA for the CDR3: TGTGCCAGCAGGACGGGCGGGAGCTCCTACAATGAGCAGTTCTTC. The rearrangement uses TRBV28 and TRBJ2-1, with 7 bases that match TRBD2. This CDR3 is built from 15 residues. The trim removed 6 bases at V and 0 bases at J, leaving 5 bases unmatched. From germline, CDR1 is MDHEN and CDR2 SYDVKM.